This TCR beta chain derives from a study of shared clonotypes between healthy human individuals. HIV-negative, healthy adults without recent acute infections or vaccinations were the donors. Several immunoSEQ 96-well plates shared each subset's DNA, each plate a replicate. In the source study's methods: From ImmunoSEQ came sequences covering only the junction and carrying no quality scores, so filtering differed. Data came from immunoSEQ multiplex PCR; TCRdb stores just in-frame clones and leaves some out. The V and J calls and the clone size are those of that table, but D and trimming were determined from the DNA. The data show about half a million clones, over 70% seen once. The CDR3 has 15 residues. V shed 1 base and J shed 6 bases, with 13 bases lying between them. In germline, CDR1 is MNHEY, CDR2 SMNVEV (reference sequence).

The rearrangement links TRBV27 to TRBJ2-1; D remains unclear. This TCR came from a woman in her thirties or forties in good health. Some clones in this sample may be carry-over from other donors' samples. Sequences were obtained from PBMCs. The CDR3 loop reads CASSLFLPRPNEQFF. The CDR3 DNA is TGTGCCAGCAGTTTATTCCTCCCTAGACCCAATGAGCAGTTCTTC.